One and the same sample provided the 9 T cell receptor beta chains below, sequenced in a study of cytomegalovirus exposure and HLA in healthy donors. The PCR was carried out with 60 Vbeta primers and 13 Jbeta primers. Libraries were prepared by immunoSEQ multiplex PCR; TCRdb keeps only in-frame clonotypes and omits some of them. The profile shows 95,000 to 150,000 clones, over 15% of them singletons. The sample comprised PBMCs. These receptors were collected from a female donor in good health and CMV-seropositive.

This clone was seen a handful of times. The chain links TRBV4-1 to TRBJ1-1; D possibly corresponds to TRBD1 (6 bases). Trimming removed 3 bases from V and 1 base from J, with 12 bases in between. The CDR3 sequence is 15 residues long. The germline CDR1 and CDR2 sequences are MGHRA and YSYEKL. The CDR3, as DNA: TGCGCCAGCAGCCAGGGACACCTAAAGAACACTGAAGCTTTCTTT. The encoded protein is CASSQGHLKNTEAFF.

The CDR3 bases are TGCGCCAGCAGCACCGTGCTTAGCGGAGGGGTCGGGGCCGCAGATACGCAGTATTTT. Its protein product is CASSTVLSGGVGAADTQYF. The chain recombines TRBV4-3 with TRBJ2-3; perhaps TRBD2 as D (6 bases). The CDR3 contains 19 residues. V was trimmed by 5 bases and J by 4 bases, leaving 28 bases between them. Germline V gene data show CDR1 as LGHNA and CDR2 as YSLEER.

The rearrangement joins TRBV25-1 to TRBJ1-2; 8 bases are shared with TRBD1. CDR3 length equals 15 residues. With 4 bases clipped from V and 5 bases from J, the junction kept 9 bases outside the gene matches. Per the germline V gene, CDR1 is MGHDK and CDR2 is SYGVNS. CDR3 loop: CASSGTDREWYGYTF. DNA of the CDR3: TGTGCCAGCAGTGGCACGGACAGGGAATGGTATGGCTACACCTTC.

The chain links TRBV7-2 to TRBJ2-2, with TRBD2 as a possible D gene (5 bases). Germline CDR1 is SGHTA and CDR2 is FQGNSA. CDR3 length: 15 residues. The germline V and J ends were trimmed by 5 bases and 5 bases, with 15 bases remaining between them. In DNA form, the CDR3 reads TGTGCCAGCAGCGACCGGCGGGCGAGGACCGGGGAGCTGTTTTTT. Protein: CASSDRRARTGELFF.

This clone was recorded a few times. V gene TRBV15 combines with J gene TRBJ1-1, with a tentative D call TRBD1 (5 bases). CDR1 is LNHNV, CDR2 YYDKDF, per germline (reference sequence). The V and J ends lost 6 bases and 5 bases respectively, with 13 bases between them. CDR3 length equals 13 residues. This CDR3 reads CATRNAGWTEAFF. The CDR3 coding sequence is TGTGCCACCAGGAATGCAGGGTGGACTGAAGCTTTCTTT.

In this sample, this clone turned up a few times. This sample also contains other DNA sequences that code for the same CDR3. The V and J genes are TRBV28 and TRBJ1-4; tentative D call: TRBD1 (6 bases). This CDR3 region has 14 residues. V was cut by 6 bases and J by 5 bases, with 13 bases left in between. CDR1 is MDHEN and CDR2 is SYDVKM in the germline V gene. The CDR3 DNA reads TGTGCCAGCAGCCCTGGACAGCCAAATGAAAAACTGTTTTTT. This sequence encodes CASSPGQPNEKLFF.

This chain connects TRBV6-1 to TRBJ2-7; D gene unclear. V was clipped by 2 bases and J by 4 bases, with 12 bases between them. The length of the CDR3 is 14 residues. Germline-derived CDR1 and CDR2 are MNHNS and SASEGT. Written as DNA, the CDR3 is TGTGCCAGCAGTGAATCCCGACTTTATTACGAGCAGTACTTC. Translating it yields CASSESRLYYEQYF.

The J gene is TRBJ2-7, the V gene TRBV6-5, with 10 bases fitting TRBD2. V shed 6 bases and J 2 bases; nucleotides not matched to a gene: 4. This CDR3 has 14 residues. The germline gives CDR1 MNHEY, CDR2 SVGAGI. The CDR3 protein is CASRRTSGTYEQYF. Here the CDR3 DNA reads TGTGCCAGCAGAAGGACTAGCGGAACCTACGAGCAGTACTTC.

This clone has only a few counts. This chain links TRBV4-2 with TRBJ2-2; D may be TRBD2 (5 bases). V was clipped by 4 bases and J by 7 bases, with 19 bases between them. There are 16 residues in the CDR3. Per the germline V gene, CDR1 is LGHNA and CDR2 is YNFKEQ. The CDR3 sequence: CASSPPLRAADGELFF. In DNA form, the CDR3 reads TGTGCCAGCAGCCCGCCATTGAGGGCAGCCGACGGGGAGCTGTTTTTT.